Shown below are 9 T cell receptor beta chains from a single sample sequenced in a study of tumor-infiltrating lymphocytes in primary liver carcinoma. Co-extraction of RNA and DNA was performed on about 19-31 mg of unsorted bulk tissue. A primer in the constant region served to generate TCR beta cDNA from around 500 ng of total RNA. Generation of the TCR beta libraries relied on three nested multiplex PCR rounds using slightly modified ARM-PCR. The study ran its first two PCR rounds for around 9 cycles each, using TRBV1-TRBV30 forward primers and a C-beta reverse primer. TCRdb called the multiplex PCR reads again in MiXCR, with one record for every CDR3 protein. The sample has some 110,000 distinct CDR3 sequences, 64% seen once; the top ten hold about 8%. Sample: liver tumor tissue from sampling region 3. Regarding subset: tumor region T3, left-lateral pole. The receptors originated from a woman aged 55-70 years with primary liver carcinoma and hepatitis B virus infection.

About this clonotype: Sequence at one end of the junction differs from germline and may be a read error. This chain links TRBV11-2 with TRBJ1-2; perhaps TRBD1 as D (6 bases). CDR1 is SGHAT and CDR2 is FQNNGV in the germline V gene. CDR3 length: 15 amino acids. As DNA, the CDR3 is TGTGCCAGCAGCTCTCACATGGGACACAGTTATGGCTACATCTTC. Amino acids: CASSSHMGHSYGYIF.

On this clonotype: A clone one base away is much larger, so this may be a read error. This likely comes from a read error, as the CDR3 has no conserved phenylalanine or tryptophan at its end. Written as DNA, the CDR3 is TGTGCCAGCAGCCTGGGAGGGCAGGGGGCGTCTCGAGAGACCCAGTACCTC. It encodes CASSLGGQGASRETQYL. The J gene is TRBJ2-5, the V gene TRBV5-4, with a tentative D call TRBD1 (8 bases). V dropped 4 bases and J dropped 4 bases, with 23 bases sitting between them. CDR1 SGHNT and CDR2 YYREEE come from the germline V gene (reference sequence). The length of the CDR3 is 17 residues.

For this clonotype: Since a much larger clone is just one base distant, this may be a read error. V gene TRBV7-8 combines with J gene TRBJ2-5, with TRBD2 matching 13 bases. The CDR3 sequence is 16 residues long. The V gene end was trimmed by 4 bases and the J gene end by 7 bases; junction bases not matched to a gene: 9. Germline V gene data show CDR1 as SGHVS and CDR2 as FQNEAQ. CDR3 amino acids: CASSSRTSGREMTQYF. For the CDR3, the DNA is TGTGCCAGCAGCTCCCGGACTAGCGGGAGAGAAATGACCCAGTACTTC. The variable domain in full, with the rest retrieved from reference TRBV7-8 and TRBJ2-5, is GAGVSQSPRYKVAKRGQDVALRCDPISGHVSLFWYQQALGQGPEFLTYFQNEAQLDKSGLPSDRFFAERPEGSVSTLKIQRTQQEDSAVYLCASSSRTSGREMTQYFGPGTRLLVL.

This clonotype was observed once. The CDR3 end shows no conserved phenylalanine or tryptophan, and so a read error is likely. The J gene is TRBJ2-6, the V gene TRBV25-1; the match to TRBD2 covers 11 bases. Germline loops: CDR1 MGHDK, CDR2 SYGVNS. J lost 10 bases, V lost 3 bases, and 8 bases had no gene match. CDR3 size: 16 residues. The CDR3 nucleotides are TGTGCCAGCAGTGACTCCGGGACTAGCGGCCCTAACGTCCTGACTTTA. As protein: CASSDSGTSGPNVLTL.

Comments on this clonotype: A single base separates this from a much larger clone, so it may be a read error. V is TRBV5-1 and J is TRBJ1-4; D remains unclear. The germline CDR1 and CDR2 sequences are SGHRS and YFSETQ. The CDR3 totals 12 residues. The CDR3 nucleotides read TGCGCCAGCAGCGATTACAGAGAAAAACAGTTTTTT. Translated: CASSDYREKQFF.

Only one count was recorded for this clonotype. A much larger clonotype is one base distant, so this may be a read error. This CDR3 reads CARSLVQGAKNIQYF. The CDR3 coding sequence is TGCGCCAGGAGCTTGGTACAGGGGGCCAAAAACATTCAGTACTTC. The chain is built from TRBV5-1 and TRBJ2-4, with 7 bases that match TRBD1. This CDR3 is built from 15 residues. Germline values: CDR1 SGHRS, CDR2 YFSETQ.

Comments on this clonotype: A much larger clone differs from this one at a single base, so this may be a read error. The final CDR3 position lacks the conserved phenylalanine or tryptophan, pointing to a likely read error. The chain joins TRBV28 to TRBJ2-7; D is unclear. Germline CDR1 is MDHEN and CDR2 is SYDVKM. With 3 bases removed from V and 5 bases from J, the gap between germline ends came to 8 bases. This CDR3 contains 12 residues. In DNA, the CDR3 is TGTGCCAGCAGTTTGAAGCCCCACGAGCAGTACCTC. Its protein is CASSLKPHEQYL.

Of note for this clonotype: A much larger clone differs by one base, so this may be a read error. This chain uses TRBV10-2 with TRBJ1-2, with a weak D call TRBD1 (5 bases). CDR3 length: 12 residues. Germline values: CDR1 WSHSY, CDR2 SAAADI. In DNA form, the CDR3 reads TGCGCCAGCAGTCGGGGCACATATGGCTACATCTTC. Translation gives CASSRGTYGYIF.

Notes on this clonotype: Because it lacks the conserved phenylalanine or tryptophan at the end, this CDR3 is likely a read error. It is unclear where the CDR3 begins or ends on the DNA, so no DNA is shown, and the CDR3 is as TCRdb lists it. This rearrangement joins TRBV11-2 to TRBJ2-7. The CDR3 comprises 13 residues, both ends counted. The V gene's germline CDR1 is SGHAT and CDR2 FQNNGV. Here the CDR3 reads CASSLGQLYELYI.